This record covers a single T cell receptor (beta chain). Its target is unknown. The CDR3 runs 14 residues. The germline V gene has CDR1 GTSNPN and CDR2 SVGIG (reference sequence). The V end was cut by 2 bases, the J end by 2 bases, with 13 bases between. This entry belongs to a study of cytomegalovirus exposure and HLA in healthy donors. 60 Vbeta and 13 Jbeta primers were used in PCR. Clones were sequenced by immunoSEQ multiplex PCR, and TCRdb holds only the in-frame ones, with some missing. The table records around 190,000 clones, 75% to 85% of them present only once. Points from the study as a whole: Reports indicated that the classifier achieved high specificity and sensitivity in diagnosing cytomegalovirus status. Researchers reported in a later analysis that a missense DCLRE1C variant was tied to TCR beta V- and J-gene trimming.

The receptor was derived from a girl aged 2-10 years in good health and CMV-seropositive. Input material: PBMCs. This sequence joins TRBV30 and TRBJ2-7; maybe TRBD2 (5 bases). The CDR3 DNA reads TGTGCCTGGAGTAAGCCGGGCGGGCCCTACGAGCAGTACTTC. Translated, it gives CAWSKPGGPYEQYF.